The 21 T cell receptor beta chains below all came from one sample that was sequenced in a study of shared clonotypes between healthy human individuals. Sequencing was performed with immunoSEQ multiplex PCR; in TCRdb, only in-frame clones are kept and a portion is missing. The sample consists of just over 2,000,000 clones, over 85% of them appearing once. Sequencing used naive CD4+ T cells sorted from blood. Documented subset: CD45RA+ positively selected. The receptors shown here come from a man in his late teens or twenties in good health.

This clone was counted once. The gene calls are TRBV4-1 and TRBJ1-3, with D possibly TRBD1 on 5 matching bases. There are 15 residues in the CDR3. V lost 6 bases and J lost 8, with 20 bases in between. Per germline, CDR1 MGHRA and CDR2 YSYEKL. In DNA form, the CDR3 reads TGCGCCAGCAGATTGAGTCAGGGCCCATGGGACACCATATATTTT. Its translation: CASRLSQGPWDTIYF.

This sequence joins TRBV10-2 and TRBJ2-1; 7 nucleotides align to TRBD2. V lost 0 bases, J lost 7 bases, and 6 bases stayed unmatched. The germline V gene has CDR1 WSHSY and CDR2 SAAADI. The CDR3 sequence is 15 residues long. CDR3: CASSESPGGGNEQFF. In nucleotides, the CDR3 is TGCGCCAGCAGTGAGTCTCCGGGAGGTGGAAATGAGCAGTTCTTC.

The sample holds one count of this clone. V gene TRBV5-7 combines with J gene TRBJ1-2, with 12 bases that match TRBD1. TRBV5-7 is classed as an ORF, of uncertain function. V lost 5 bases, J lost 4 bases, and 15 bases stayed unmatched. The CDR3 is made up of 18 amino acids. CDR3 loop: CASRKPRDRGLLCYGYTF. The CDR3 coding sequence is TGTGCCAGCAGAAAACCCCGGGACAGGGGGCTTCTATGCTATGGCTACACCTTC.

J is TRBJ1-6 and V is TRBV6-1; TRBD1 is a possible D gene (5 bases). The CDR3 runs to 15 residues. Trimming cost V 6 bases and J 7 bases, with 16 bases left between them. CDR1 is MNHNS and CDR2 is SASEGT in the germline V gene. CDR3 region: CASRTLGTENSPLHF. For the CDR3, the DNA is TGTGCCAGCAGGACCCTTGGGACCGAGAATTCACCCCTCCACTTT.

The V call is TRBV5-5, the J call TRBJ2-1, with TRBD1 matching 9 bases. V shed 0 bases, J shed 8 bases, and the junction held 6 bases outside the gene matches. The germline V gene has CDR1 SGHKS and CDR2 YYEKEE (reference sequence). The CDR3 is 15 residues long. In DNA, the CDR3 is TGTGCCAGCAGCTTGGCCGGGACAGGGATCCATGAGCAGTTCTTC. Amino acid sequence: CASSLAGTGIHEQFF. The whole variable domain, remainder taken from reference TRBV5-5 and TRBJ2-1, is DAGVTQSPTHLIKTRGQQVTLRCSPISGHKSVSWYQQVLGQGPQFIFQYYEKEERGRGNFPDRFSARQFPNYSSELNVNALLLGDSALYLCASSLAGTGIHEQFFGPGTRLTVL.

The chain carries TRBV30 and TRBJ2-1; D gene ambiguous. The V end lost 0 bases, the J end lost 9 bases, and 12 bases lay between the germline ends. This CDR3 spans 13 amino acids. The germline gives CDR1 GTSNPN, CDR2 SVGIG (reference sequence). For the CDR3, the DNA is TGTGCCTGGAGTGTACATGGAGTCCCTGAGCAGTTCTTC. Its protein product is CAWSVHGVPEQFF.

The chain links TRBV30 to TRBJ2-5, with 8 bases identical to TRBD2. Germline trimming cut 5 bases from V and 5 bases from J; bases unmatched to any gene: 7. Germline V gives CDR1 GTSNPN, CDR2 SVGIG (reference sequence). CDR3 length: 13 amino acids. The CDR3 spells CAWGAGGLETQYF. DNA of the CDR3: TGTGCCTGGGGCGCGGGGGGCTTGGAGACCCAGTACTTC.

The genes are TRBV18 and TRBJ1-5; D might be TRBD1 (6 bases). The CDR3 runs 13 residues. V was cut by 5 bases and J by 5 bases, with 10 bases left in between. The V gene's germline CDR1 is KGHSH and CDR2 LQKENI. CDR3 residues: CASSATGDQPQHF. For the CDR3, the DNA is TGTGCCAGCTCAGCGACAGGAGATCAGCCCCAGCATTTT. The whole variable domain, filled in from reference TRBV18 and TRBJ1-5, reads NAGVMQNPRHLVRRRGQEARLRCSPMKGHSHVYWYRQLPEEGLKFMVYLQKENIIDESGMPKERFSAEFPKEGPSILRIQQVVRGDSAAYFCASSATGDQPQHFGDGTRLSIL.

The gene calls are TRBV6-5 and TRBJ1-5; no definite D call. The CDR3 is 15 residues long. Germline-derived CDR1 and CDR2 are MNHEY and SVGAGI. Trimming stripped 0 bases from V and 5 bases from J, with 11 bases between. The CDR3 DNA follows: TGTGCCAGCAGTTACTCGAGTGGGCAAGATCAGCCCCAGCATTTT. It codes for CASSYSSGQDQPQHF.

The chain's CDR3 is CASSGGQATTYGYTF. The CDR3 DNA sequence: TGCGCCAGCAGCGGGGGACAGGCGACTACCTATGGCTACACCTTC. This chain connects TRBV5-1 to TRBJ1-2; 8 nucleotides align to TRBD1. The CDR3 is 15 amino acids. The V and J ends lost 4 bases and 4 bases, in that order; junction bases with no gene match: 9. Germline V gene data show CDR1 as SGHRS and CDR2 as YFSETQ.

The V gene is TRBV5-4, the J gene TRBJ1-1; no firm D call. CDR1 and CDR2 from the germline V gene are SGHNT and YYREEE (reference sequence). V was cut by 4 bases and J by 7 bases, with 14 bases left in between. The CDR3 contains 13 residues. CDR3 coding DNA: TGTGCCAGCAGCGTGGGTGGCGGAATTGAAGCTTTCTTT. As protein: CASSVGGGIEAFF.

The chain combines TRBV4-3 with TRBJ2-2, with TRBD1 matching over 7 bases. This CDR3 spans 17 amino acids. Germline CDR1 LGHNA, CDR2 YSLEER. The V gene end was trimmed by 2 bases and the J gene end by 6 bases; junction bases not matched to a gene: 12. The CDR3 sequence is CASSQLRSGQGAGELFF. The CDR3 region has the DNA TGCGCCAGCAGCCAACTGAGATCTGGGCAGGGGGCCGGGGAGCTGTTTTTT.

The chain employs TRBV6-5 and TRBJ2-7; 8 bases match TRBD1. CDR3 length equals 14 residues. The J segment lost 7 bases and the V segment lost 6 bases, leaving 11 bases of the junction unmatched. In germline, CDR1 is MNHEY, CDR2 SVGAGI. CDR3 protein: CASSRQQGAREQYF. For the CDR3, the DNA is TGTGCCAGCAGCCGGCAGCAGGGGGCGCGGGAGCAGTACTTC.

The rearrangement joins TRBV7-3 to TRBJ2-5, with D hard to call. Germline CDR1 and CDR2: SGHTA and FQGTGA. This CDR3 contains 13 residues. The V and J ends lost 2 bases and 5 bases respectively, with 9 bases between them. CDR3 sequence (DNA): TGTGCCAGCAGCTTATGGGGTGGCGAGACCCAGTACTTC. Encoded protein: CASSLWGGETQYF. The full variable domain, rest sourced from reference TRBV7-3 and TRBJ2-5, is GAGVSQTPSNKVTEKGKYVELRCDPISGHTALYWYRQSLGQGPEFLIYFQGTGAADDSGLPNDRFFAVRPEGSVSTLKIQRTERGDSAVYLCASSLWGGETQYFGPGTRLLVL.

The gene calls are TRBV9 and TRBJ2-1, with 11 bases that match TRBD2. Germline V CDR1 and CDR2: SGDLS, YYNGEE. V lost 1 base to trimming and J lost 7 bases; unmatched junction nucleotides: 4. The CDR3 loop spans 15 amino acids. This CDR3 is CASSVIAGGHNEQFF. Here the CDR3 DNA reads TGTGCCAGCAGCGTAATAGCGGGGGGGCATAATGAGCAGTTCTTC.

The chain is built from TRBV27 and TRBJ1-6; perhaps TRBD1 as D (5 bases). The ends were cut back, 3 bases at V and 6 bases at J, with 9 bases in the middle. Looked up from germline, CDR1 is MNHEY and CDR2 is SMNVEV (reference sequence). This CDR3 comprises 14 residues. Here the CDR3 reads CASSLGQFNSPLHF. DNA for the CDR3: TGTGCCAGCAGTTTGGGGCAGTTTAATTCACCCCTCCACTTT.

This clone has just one count. The V and J genes are TRBV28 and TRBJ2-2; no definite D call. The V gene's germline CDR1 is MDHEN and CDR2 SYDVKM. This CDR3 has 11 residues. V lost 6 bases and J lost 4, with 3 bases in between. CDR3 loop: CASSPTGELFF. CDR3 coding DNA: TGTGCCAGCAGCCCCACCGGGGAGCTGTTTTTT. The whole variable domain, filled in from reference TRBV28 and TRBJ2-2, reads DVKVTQSSRYLVKRTGEKVFLECVQDMDHENMFWYRQDPGLGLRLIYFSYDVKMKEKGDIPEGYSVSREKKERFSLILESASTNQTSMYLCASSPTGELFFGEGSRLTVL.

This sequence joins TRBV7-9 and TRBJ2-7; weak D call: TRBD1 (5 bases). This CDR3 comprises 13 residues. Trimming took off 3 bases at V and 3 bases at J, with 9 bases between the two ends. Germline lookup yields CDR1 SEHNR and CDR2 FQNEAQ (reference sequence). The CDR3 protein is CASSFGRDYEQYF. CDR3 sequence (DNA): TGTGCCAGCAGCTTCGGCAGGGACTACGAGCAGTACTTC.

The J gene is TRBJ2-1, the V gene TRBV7-2; D not certain. V was shortened by 2 bases and J by 0 bases, with 8 bases between the two germline ends. This CDR3 spans 15 amino acids. The germline gives CDR1 SGHTA, CDR2 FQGNSA. For the CDR3, the DNA is TGTGCCAGCAGCTTACGGGCAGTCTCCTACAATGAGCAGTTCTTC. Translating it yields CASSLRAVSYNEQFF. Full variable domain (outside the CDR3, taken from reference TRBV7-2 and TRBJ2-1): GAGVSQSPSNKVTEKGKDVELRCDPISGHTALYWYRQSLGQGLEFLIYFQGNSAPDKSGLPSDRFSAERTGGSVSTLTIQRTQQEDSAVYLCASSLRAVSYNEQFFGPGTRLTVL.

This clone was detected a few times. Other DNA sequences of this sample code for an identical CDR3. The V and J genes are TRBV7-2 and TRBJ2-2, with D unresolved. The CDR3 covers 13 residues. V lost 4 bases to trimming and J lost 4 bases, with 7 bases between them. Germline-derived CDR1 and CDR2 are SGHTA and FQGNSA. The CDR3 DNA sequence: TGTGCCAGCAGCTCATCCCCCACCGGGGAGCTGTTTTTT. Translation: CASSSSPTGELFF.

The chain has TRBV7-2 and TRBJ2-1, with 8 bases matching TRBD1. V shed 1 base, J shed 9 bases, and the junction held 11 bases outside the gene matches. CDR3 length equals 16 residues. Germline V gene data show CDR1 as SGHTA and CDR2 as FQGNSA. CDR3 sequence reads: CASSLGPGQGWGEQFF. Written as DNA, the CDR3 is TGTGCCAGCAGCTTAGGACCCGGACAGGGCTGGGGTGAGCAGTTCTTC. Filled out from reference TRBV7-2 and TRBJ2-1, the complete variable domain reads GAGVSQSPSNKVTEKGKDVELRCDPISGHTALYWYRQSLGQGLEFLIYFQGNSAPDKSGLPSDRFSAERTGGSVSTLTIQRTQQEDSAVYLCASSLGPGQGWGEQFFGPGTRLTVL.